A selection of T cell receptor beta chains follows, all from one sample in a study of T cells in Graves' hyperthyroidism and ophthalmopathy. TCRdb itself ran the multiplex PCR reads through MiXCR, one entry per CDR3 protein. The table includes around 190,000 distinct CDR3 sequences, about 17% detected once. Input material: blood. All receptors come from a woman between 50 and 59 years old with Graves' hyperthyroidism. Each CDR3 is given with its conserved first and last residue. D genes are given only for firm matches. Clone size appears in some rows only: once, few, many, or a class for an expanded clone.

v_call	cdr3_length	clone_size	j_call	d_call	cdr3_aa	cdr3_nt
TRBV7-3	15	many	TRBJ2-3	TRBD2	CASSRTSGSMDTQYF	TGTGCCAGCAGCCGAACTAGCGGGAGTATGGATACGCAGTATTTT
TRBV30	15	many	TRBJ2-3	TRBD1	CAWSRGGQGTDTQYF	TGTGCCTGGAGTAGGGGCGGACAGGGGACGGATACGCAGTATTTT
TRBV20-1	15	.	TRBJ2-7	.	CSARDSGTPPYEQYF	TGCAGTGCTAGAGATTCGGGGACCCCTCCCTACGAGCAGTACTTC
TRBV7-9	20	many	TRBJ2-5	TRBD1	CASGGHTPGQGGIVGETQYF	TGTGCCAGCGGTGGGCATACCCCGGGACAGGGGGGTATTGTTGGAGAGACCCAGTACTTC
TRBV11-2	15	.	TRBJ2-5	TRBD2	CASSFGRTSGQTQYF	TGTGCCAGCAGCTTTGGAAGGACTAGCGGGCAGACCCAGTACTTC
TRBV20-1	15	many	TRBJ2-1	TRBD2	CSVLSGSGTYNEQFF	TGCAGTGTTTTAAGCGGCAGCGGGACCTACAATGAGCAGTTCTTC
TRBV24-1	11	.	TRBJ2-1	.	CATGTGHEQFF	TGTGCCACCGGGACTGGTCATGAGCAGTTCTTC
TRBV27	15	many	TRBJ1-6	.	CASSLVQGEHSPLHF	TGTGCCAGCAGTTTAGTACAGGGTGAGCATTCACCCCTCCACTTT
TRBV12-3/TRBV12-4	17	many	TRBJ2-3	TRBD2	CASSLPGLAASTDTQYF	TGTGCCAGCAGTTTACCCGGACTAGCGGCTAGCACAGATACGCAGTATTTT
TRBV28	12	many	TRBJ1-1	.	CASNWAYTEAFF	TGTGCCAGCAATTGGGCCTACACTGAAGCTTTCTTT
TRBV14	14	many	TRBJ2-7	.	CASSQLVTSYEQYF	TGTGCCAGCAGCCAATTGGTGACGTCCTACGAGCAGTACTTC
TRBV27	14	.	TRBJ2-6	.	CASSLYSGANVLTF	TGTGCCAGCAGTCTATACTCTGGGGCCAACGTCCTGACTTTC
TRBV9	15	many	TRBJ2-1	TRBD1	CASSLVGQGAYEQFF	TGTGCCAGCAGCCTCGTGGGACAGGGGGCGTATGAGCAGTTCTTC
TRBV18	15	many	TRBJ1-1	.	CASSPLAAPNTEAFF	TGTGCCAGCTCACCCCTGGCAGCGCCGAACACTGAAGCTTTCTTT
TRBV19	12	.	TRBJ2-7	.	CASNREGYEQYF	TGTGCCAGTAACAGGGAAGGCTACGAGCAGTACTTC
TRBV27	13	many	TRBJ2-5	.	CASTDKYQETQYF	TGTGCCAGCACCGACAAGTACCAAGAGACCCAGTACTTC
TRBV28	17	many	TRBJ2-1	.	CASSSLSSGSSYNEQFF	TGTGCCAGCAGTTCCCTTAGTAGTGGGAGCTCCTACAATGAGCAGTTCTTC
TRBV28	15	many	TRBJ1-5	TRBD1	CASRFPGQGKQPQHF	TGTGCCAGCAGGTTCCCGGGACAGGGAAAACAGCCCCAGCATTTT
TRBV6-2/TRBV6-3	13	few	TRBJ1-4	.	CASRTTFNEKLFF	TGTGCCAGCAGAACTACATTTAATGAAAAACTGTTTTTT
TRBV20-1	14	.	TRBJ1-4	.	CSALTGSKDEKLFF	TGCAGTGCTCTCACAGGGTCTAAAGATGAAAAACTGTTTTTT
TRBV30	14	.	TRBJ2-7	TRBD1	CAWSGDRGPYEQYF	TGTGCCTGGAGCGGGGACAGGGGACCCTACGAGCAGTACTTC
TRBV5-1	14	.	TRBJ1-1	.	CASSLQVSNTEAFF	TGCGCCAGCAGCTTACAGGTCTCGAACACTGAAGCTTTCTTT
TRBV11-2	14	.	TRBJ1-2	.	CASSSGVGNYGYTF	TGTGCCAGCAGCTCAGGGGTGGGGAACTATGGCTACACCTTC
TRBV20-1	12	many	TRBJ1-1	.	CSARTTGGGAFF	TGCAGTGCCAGAACAACGGGTGGGGGCGCTTTCTTT
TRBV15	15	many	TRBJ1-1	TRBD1	CATSTNRGGNTEAFF	TGTGCCACCAGCACAAACAGGGGAGGGAACACTGAAGCTTTCTTT
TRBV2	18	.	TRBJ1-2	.	CASSEFPGERAFHDGYTF	TGTGCCAGCAGTGAATTCCCCGGTGAAAGGGCTTTTCACGATGGCTACACCTTC
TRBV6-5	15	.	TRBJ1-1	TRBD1	CASSYLGQERTEAFF	TGTGCCAGCAGTTACTTGGGACAGGAGAGGACTGAAGCTTTCTTT
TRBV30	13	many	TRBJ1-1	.	CAWSVPQATEAFF	TGTGCCTGGAGTGTCCCACAGGCCACTGAAGCTTTCTTT
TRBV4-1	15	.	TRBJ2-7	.	CASSQEVSGHNEQYF	TGCGCCAGCAGCCAAGAAGTTAGCGGTCACAACGAGCAGTACTTC